Listed here are 25 T cell receptor beta chains from one sample, sequenced in a study of cytomegalovirus exposure and HLA in healthy donors. It was with 60 Vbeta and 13 Jbeta primers that the PCR ran. Method: immunoSEQ multiplex PCR; TCRdb's copy keeps in-frame clones and lacks some. The sample carries over 150,000 clones, under 85% recorded once. The source material was PBMCs. Every receptor here comes from a woman under 30 in good health and CMV-seronegative.

The rearrangement joins TRBV11-3 to TRBJ2-3; a possible D gene is TRBD2 (5 bases). The CDR3 extends over 14 amino acids. CDR1 and CDR2 (germline): SGHNT, YENEEA. The germline V and J ends were trimmed by 5 bases and 2 bases, with 11 bases remaining between them. The CDR3 protein is CASSRTYYTDTQYF. CDR3 coding DNA: TGTGCCAGCAGCCGGACTTATTACACAGATACGCAGTATTTT.

V is TRBV19 and J is TRBJ2-3, with D possibly TRBD1 on 6 matching bases. CDR1 and CDR2 from the germline V gene are LNHDA and SQIVND (reference sequence). The CDR3 is 15 residues long. Between the trimmed V and J ends, which lost 6 bases and 1 base, there was a span of 14 bases. CDR3 amino acids: CASRPMDSRTDTQYF. The CDR3 DNA sequence: TGTGCCAGTAGGCCGATGGACAGCCGCACAGATACGCAGTATTTT. Supplemented by reference TRBV19 and TRBJ2-3, the full variable domain reads DGGITQSPKYLFRKEGQNVTLSCEQNLNHDAMYWYRQDPGQGLRLIYYSQIVNDFQKGDIAEGYSVSREKKESFPLTVTSAQKNPTAFYLCASRPMDSRTDTQYFGPGTRLTVL.

The rearrangement joins TRBV4-1 to TRBJ1-5; TRBD1 matches 10 bases. The CDR3 runs 17 residues. Unmatched junction bases numbered 6, after V lost 4 bases and J lost 0 bases. The germline V gene has CDR1 MGHRA and CDR2 YSYEKL. This chain's CDR3 is CASSRDGQGDSNQPQHF. In nucleotides, the CDR3 is TGCGCCAGCAGCCGAGATGGACAGGGGGATAGCAATCAGCCCCAGCATTTT.

This sequence joins TRBV29-1 and TRBJ1-2; D is undetermined. V was shortened by 3 bases and J by 6 bases, with 8 bases between the two germline ends. Germline V CDR1 and CDR2: SQVTM, ANQGSEA. This CDR3 spans 11 amino acids. CDR3 DNA: TGCAGCGTTGATTACGGAGATGGCTACACCTTC. Protein: CSVDYGDGYTF. Supplemented by reference TRBV29-1 and TRBJ1-2, the full variable domain reads SAVISQKPSRDICQRGTSLTIQCQVDSQVTMMFWYRQQPGQSLTLIATANQGSEATYESGFVIDKFPISRPNLTFSTLTVSNMSPEDSSIYLCSVDYGDGYTFGSGTRLTVV.

V and J are TRBV29-1 and TRBJ2-2, with D possibly TRBD1 on 6 matching bases. Germline V gene lookup returns CDR1 SQVTM and CDR2 ANQGSEA. V was pared by 3 bases and J by 8 bases, with 10 bases between. The CDR3 is 12 residues long. In nucleotides, the CDR3 is TGCAGCGTTGACAGGGGCGGGGGGGAGCTGTTTTTT. Residues: CSVDRGGGELFF.

The chain recombines TRBV7-3 with TRBJ1-1; 8 bases are shared with TRBD1. CDR3 length: 15 residues. With V trimmed by 5 bases and J by 1 base, 6 bases remained unmatched. Per germline, CDR1 SGHTA and CDR2 FQGTGA. The CDR3 here is CASSAGQGSNTEAFF. In DNA form, the CDR3 reads TGTGCCAGCAGCGCCGGACAGGGTTCGAACACTGAAGCTTTCTTT.

The rearrangement joins TRBV4-3 to TRBJ1-1; D call uncertain. V was cut by 0 bases and J by 1 base, with 9 bases left in between. The V gene's germline CDR1 is LGHNA and CDR2 YSLEER. CDR3 length equals 15 residues. Written as DNA, the CDR3 is TGCGCCAGCAGCCAAGATGCGATTGAGAACACTGAAGCTTTCTTT. Encoded protein: CASSQDAIENTEAFF.

The V call is TRBV18, the J call TRBJ1-1, with D unresolved. This CDR3 is built from 13 residues. V shed 3 bases and J shed 5 bases, with 10 bases lying between them. Germline V gives CDR1 KGHSH, CDR2 LQKENI. The DNA for the CDR3 is TGTGCCAGCTCACCGGAAATGGAGACTGAAGCTTTCTTT. Its protein product is CASSPEMETEAFF.

The chain combines TRBV29-1 with TRBJ2-7; 9 bases align to TRBD1. The V gene end was trimmed by 2 bases and the J gene end by 1 base; junction bases not matched to a gene: 3. CDR3 length: 14 amino acids. Germline CDR1 reads SQVTM; CDR2 reads ANQGSEA. CDR3 region: CSVEKGTGSYEQYF. The CDR3 bases are TGCAGCGTTGAAAAGGGGACAGGGTCCTACGAGCAGTACTTC.

The chain carries TRBV6-1 and TRBJ2-2, with D unclear. CDR1 is MNHNS and CDR2 is SASEGT in the germline V gene. V lost 2 bases to trimming and J lost 0 bases, with 10 bases between them. The CDR3 has 16 amino acids. The CDR3 nucleotides read TGTGCCAGCAGTGAATTTTCAGGCCCGAACACCGGGGAGCTGTTTTTT. Translating gives CASSEFSGPNTGELFF.

The chain carries TRBV30 and TRBJ2-1; 13 positions match TRBD2. Trimming removed 1 base from V and 7 bases from J; junction bases left unmatched: 4. Germline CDR1 GTSNPN, CDR2 SVGIG (reference sequence). CDR3 length equals 15 residues. The CDR3 bases are TGTGCCTGGAGTGGACTAGCGGGAGGCGGAAATGAGCAGTTCTTC. Translating it yields CAWSGLAGGGNEQFF.

The chain is built from TRBV27 and TRBJ2-3; a weak D match, TRBD2 (7 bases). Germline-derived CDR1 and CDR2 are MNHEY and SMNVEV (reference sequence). V lost 2 bases, J lost 5 bases, and 14 bases lay in between. This CDR3 has 15 residues. In DNA, the CDR3 is TGTGCCAGCAGTTTAAGGGGGAGGGCCGTAGATACGCAGTATTTT. It codes for CASSLRGRAVDTQYF.

The chain uses TRBV29-1 and TRBJ2-5, with 9 bases fitting TRBD1. With the DNA end fitting TRBJ2-7 better, the J assignment may be wrong. The germline CDR1 and CDR2 sequences are SQVTM and ANQGSEA. The CDR3 runs 14 residues. The CDR3 DNA follows: TGCAGCGTCGAAAAGACAGGGGGTAACTACGAGCAGTACTTC. As protein: CSVEKTGGNYEQYF.

J is TRBJ2-1 and V is TRBV27, with 8 bases lining up with TRBD2. This CDR3 comprises 19 residues. Germline V gene data show CDR1 as MNHEY and CDR2 as SMNVEV (reference sequence). V dropped 0 bases and J dropped 0; count of bases not matched to a gene: 10. CDR3 in amino acids: CASSLSKGFGRASYNEQFF. In DNA, the CDR3 is TGTGCCAGCAGTTTATCTAAAGGGTTCGGGAGGGCCTCCTACAATGAGCAGTTCTTC.

The rearrangement uses TRBV9 and TRBJ1-3; a weak D match, TRBD1 (5 bases). The CDR3 totals 13 residues. CDR1 and CDR2 from the germline V gene are SGDLS and YYNGEE. V gave up 3 bases and J gave up 3 bases, with 7 bases separating them. The CDR3 DNA follows: TGTGCCAGCAGCGACAGGCATGGAAACACCATATATTTT. The encoded protein is CASSDRHGNTIYF.

The genes are TRBV5-1 and TRBJ2-2; 13 bases map to TRBD2. From germline, CDR1 is SGHRS and CDR2 YFSETQ. V shed 4 bases, J shed 4 bases, and the junction held 7 bases outside the gene matches. The CDR3 sequence is 17 residues long. The CDR3 DNA is TGCGCCAGCAGCCTCCCGACTAGCGGGGGGAGCACCGGGGAGCTGTTTTTT. Its protein product is CASSLPTSGGSTGELFF.

This chain joins TRBV25-1 and TRBJ1-1; TRBD1 aligns across 8 bases. The germline V gene encodes CDR1 MGHDK and CDR2 SYGVNS. The CDR3 sequence is 17 residues long. V shed 5 bases, J shed 0 bases, and the junction held 11 bases outside the gene matches. The CDR3 DNA reads as TGTGCCAGCAGTTTGGGGACAGGTGGGGACATGAACACTGAAGCTTTCTTT. The encoded protein is CASSLGTGGDMNTEAFF. The complete variable domain, with remaining parts taken from reference TRBV25-1 and TRBJ1-1, reads EADIYQTPRYLVIGTGKKITLECSQTMGHDKMYWYQQDPGMELHLIHYSYGVNSTEKGDLSSESTVSRIRTEHFPLTLESARPSHTSQYLCASSLGTGGDMNTEAFFGQGTRLTVV.

This rearrangement joins TRBV27 to TRBJ1-1; D might be TRBD1 (6 bases). CDR3 length equals 15 residues. Looked up from germline, CDR1 is MNHEY and CDR2 is SMNVEV (reference sequence). V was trimmed by 5 bases and J by 1 base, leaving 14 bases between them. CDR3 protein: CASSLRGRGNTEAFF. In nucleotides, the CDR3 is TGTGCCAGCAGTCTGAGGGGGAGAGGGAACACTGAAGCTTTCTTT.

This sequence joins TRBV9 and TRBJ1-3; 8 bases agree with TRBD1. Looked up from germline, CDR1 is SGDLS and CDR2 is YYNGEE. V was pared by 0 bases and J by 0 bases, with 5 bases of the junction left unmatched. CDR3 size: 17 residues. CDR3 region: CASSVDSRGHSGNTIYF. CDR3 DNA: TGTGCCAGCAGCGTAGATAGCAGGGGGCACTCTGGAAACACCATATATTTT.

This clone was seen only a few times. Other DNA sequences in this sample translate to the same CDR3. The rearrangement uses TRBV4-1 and TRBJ1-5; D is unresolved. The germline V and J ends were trimmed by 0 bases and 1 base, with 13 bases remaining between them. Per the germline V gene, CDR1 is MGHRA and CDR2 is YSYEKL. The CDR3 contains 17 residues. The CDR3 loop is CASSQELPGGSNQPQHF. The CDR3 DNA reads TGCGCCAGCAGCCAAGAACTTCCGGGAGGGAGCAATCAGCCCCAGCATTTT.

The V call is TRBV7-2, the J call TRBJ2-3, with 8 bases matching TRBD2. V was clipped by 5 bases and J by 5 bases; unmatched bases: 3. The CDR3 loop spans 13 amino acids. Germline V gene lookup returns CDR1 SGHTA and CDR2 FQGNSA. CDR3 bases: TGTGCCAGCAGCCGGGAGGGTGGAGATACGCAGTATTTT. This translates into CASSREGGDTQYF.

This clone is a singleton in its sample. The chain links TRBV7-2 to TRBJ1-4; D is perhaps TRBD1 (6 bases). The CDR3 has 15 residues. Trimming shortened V by 5 bases and J by 6 bases, and 16 bases separated the two germline ends. The germline CDR1 and CDR2 sequences are SGHTA and FQGNSA. CDR3 DNA sequence: TGTGCCAGCAGCCCGATACAGGGAACCCATGAAAAACTGTTTTTT. Its protein product is CASSPIQGTHEKLFF.

The gene calls are TRBV28 and TRBJ1-3; 7 nucleotides agree with TRBD1. CDR1 is MDHEN and CDR2 is SYDVKM in the germline V gene. The V and J ends lost 5 bases and 0 bases, in that order; junction bases with no gene match: 7. The CDR3 runs to 16 residues. The DNA for the CDR3 is TGTGCCAGCAGTAAAAACCGGGACAGCTCTGGAAACACCATATATTTT. Its protein is CASSKNRDSSGNTIYF. Filled out from reference TRBV28 and TRBJ1-3, the complete variable domain reads DVKVTQSSRYLVKRTGEKVFLECVQDMDHENMFWYRQDPGLGLRLIYFSYDVKMKEKGDIPEGYSVSREKKERFSLILESASTNQTSMYLCASSKNRDSSGNTIYFGEGSWLTVV.

The chain is built from TRBV7-2 and TRBJ1-4; D is possibly TRBD1 (6 bases). In germline, CDR1 is SGHTA, CDR2 FQGNSA. Deletions cut 5 bases from V and 8 bases from J, with 21 bases between. CDR3 length: 16 amino acids. The CDR3 sequence: CASSLGLTGWGEKLFF. CDR3 sequence (DNA): TGTGCCAGCAGCCTAGGACTTACAGGGTGGGGGGAAAAACTGTTTTTT.

The chain employs TRBV10-2 and TRBJ1-2; 7 nucleotides agree with TRBD1. Germline assignment: CDR1 WSHSY and CDR2 SAAADI. Trimming at V came to 6 bases and at J to 5 bases, leaving 0 bases not matched to a gene. This CDR3 contains 11 residues. This CDR3 is CASRQGYGYTF. CDR3 in DNA: TGCGCCAGCAGACAGGGGTATGGCTACACCTTC.